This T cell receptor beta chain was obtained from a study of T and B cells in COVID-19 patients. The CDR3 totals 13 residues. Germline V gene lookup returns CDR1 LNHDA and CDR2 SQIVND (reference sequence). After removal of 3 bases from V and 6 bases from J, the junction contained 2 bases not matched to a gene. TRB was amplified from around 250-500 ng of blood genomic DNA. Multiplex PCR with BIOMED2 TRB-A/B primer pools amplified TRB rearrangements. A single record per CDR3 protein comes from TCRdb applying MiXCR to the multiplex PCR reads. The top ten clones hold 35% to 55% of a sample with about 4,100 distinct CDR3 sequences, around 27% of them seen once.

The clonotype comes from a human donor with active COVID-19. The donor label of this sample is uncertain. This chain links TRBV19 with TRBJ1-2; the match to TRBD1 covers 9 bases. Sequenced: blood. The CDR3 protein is CASSIRTGDGYTF. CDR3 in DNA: TGTGCCAGTAGTATTCGGACAGGGGATGGCTACACCTTC.